This note documents a single TCR beta chain sequence. The target antigen is unknown. Sequenced by immunoSEQ multiplex PCR; TCRdb stores in-frame clones only, minus some. The table records over 150,000 clones, 75% to 95% of them present only once. This sample stems from a study of T cell responses to AZD1222 COVID-19 vaccine. V was trimmed by 7 bases and J by 3 bases, leaving 12 bases between them. The CDR3 covers 14 residues. Per the germline V gene, CDR1 is LGHNT and CDR2 is FRNRAP. General study points: At 160-218 and 743-854, vaccine-associated CD4 TCRs were dominant, and they spanned spike. Nearly half of the spike-specific TCRs reportedly recognize variant regions that carry no mutations. Spike-specific TCR depth and breadth grew after two AZD1222 doses.

Material: peripheral blood, obtained on day 0 of AZD1222 vaccination. The sequence came from an adult in good health. The chain carries TRBV12-5 and TRBJ1-4, with D tentatively TRBD1 (6 bases). The CDR3 DNA is TGTGCTAGTGCCCTGACAGGACCTAATGAAAAACTGTTTTTT. This sequence encodes CASALTGPNEKLFF.